The sequence of this T cell receptor (beta chain) was determined in a study of identical twins. Germline CDR1 reads DFQATT; CDR2 reads SNEGSKA (reference sequence). This CDR3 spans 14 amino acids. Deletions cut 3 bases from V and 3 bases from J, with 12 bases between. Template switching, a step in the protocol, added a universal primer site, and cDNA carried unique molecular identifiers. A single record per CDR3 protein comes from TCRdb applying MiXCR to the 5' RACE reads. The table shows more than 1.5 million distinct CDR3 sequences, with more than 30% occurring only once. A few counts support this clonotype.

This chain connects TRBV20-1 to TRBJ2-4; no reliable D call. The sequencing sample was made of cord blood. This sequence was found in a newborn girl in good health. The CDR3 loop is CSARVFSGKNIQYF. The CDR3 DNA sequence: TGCAGTGCTAGGGTGTTCTCGGGCAAAAACATTCAGTACTTC.